The 9 T cell receptor beta chains below come from one sample, sequenced in a study of cytomegalovirus exposure and HLA in healthy donors. Sequenced by immunoSEQ multiplex PCR; TCRdb stores in-frame clones only, minus some. In the table there are approximately 110,000 clones, approximately 94% of which are singletons. Source material: PBMCs. Source of these receptors: a woman between 18 and 30 years old in good health and CMV-seronegative.

The chain is built from TRBV5-1 and TRBJ2-3, with 7 positions matching TRBD1. CDR3 length: 17 amino acids. Germline CDR1 is SGHRS and CDR2 is YFSETQ. V lost 1 base and J lost 2; bases outside the gene matches: 10. CDR3 sequence (DNA): TGCGCCAGCAGCTTGAGGCAGGGGGTCGAGCCCACAGATACGCAGTATTTT. Translating it yields CASSLRQGVEPTDTQYF.

The rearrangement links TRBV4-1 to TRBJ1-5; 7 bases are shared with TRBD1. This CDR3 has 15 residues. Germline V gene sequence: CDR1 MGHRA, CDR2 YSYEKL. Trimming took 1 base from V and 2 from J; bases not matched to a gene: 2. The CDR3 region has the DNA TGCGCCAGCAGCCAAGTTACAGGGGGCAATCAGCCCCAGCATTTT. Protein: CASSQVTGGNQPQHF.

This chain joins TRBV19 and TRBJ2-7; TRBD1 is a possible D gene (6 bases). This CDR3 has 14 amino acids. Trimming removed 6 bases from V and 6 bases from J, with 18 bases in between. The germline V gene encodes CDR1 LNHDA and CDR2 SQIVND (reference sequence). The CDR3 coding sequence is TGTGCCAGTAGATCAGGGACACCACCGGCCGAGCAGTACTTC. This translates into CASRSGTPPAEQYF. The variable domain in full, completed from reference TRBV19 and TRBJ2-7, reads DGGITQSPKYLFRKEGQNVTLSCEQNLNHDAMYWYRQDPGQGLRLIYYSQIVNDFQKGDIAEGYSVSREKKESFPLTVTSAQKNPTAFYLCASRSGTPPAEQYFGPGTRLTVT.

V and J are TRBV2 and TRBJ2-3; D possibly corresponds to TRBD1 (6 bases). CDR1 and CDR2 from the germline V gene are SNHLY and FYNNEI. This CDR3 is built from 14 residues. V lost 11 bases, J lost 2 bases, and 17 bases lay in between. CDR3 amino acids: CAAQGQAVTDTQYF. DNA for the CDR3: TGTGCCGCGCAGGGGCAGGCTGTCACAGATACGCAGTATTTT.

The CDR3 region has the DNA TGTGCCAGCAGCAAACTAGCGGGAGACCACTACGAGCAGTACTTC. Its protein is CASSKLAGDHYEQYF. The chain links TRBV5-4 to TRBJ2-7, with TRBD2 identical over 11 bases. CDR1 and CDR2 (germline): SGHNT, YYREEE (reference sequence). V was pared by 4 bases and J by 3 bases, with 6 bases of the junction left unmatched. The CDR3 extends over 15 amino acids.

This clone was detected only once. This chain links TRBV5-6 with TRBJ2-3; 7 bases fit TRBD1. This CDR3 is 14 amino acids long. CDR1 SGHDT and CDR2 YYEEEE come from the germline V gene. The ends lost 6 bases at V and 2 bases at J; junction bases unmatched: 6. The CDR3 DNA follows: TGTGCCAGCATACGGGACAGCCTCACAGATACGCAGTATTTT. Residues: CASIRDSLTDTQYF.

This rearrangement joins TRBV2 to TRBJ1-3, with TRBD1 as a possible D gene (5 bases). This CDR3 is built from 14 residues. The V gene lost 8 bases and the J gene lost 2 bases, with 13 bases spanning the gap. Germline-derived CDR1 and CDR2 are SNHLY and FYNNEI. CDR3 bases: TGTGCCAGCCTTAAAGCAGGGACTGGAAACACCATATATTTT. Translation gives CASLKAGTGNTIYF.

This rearrangement joins TRBV9 to TRBJ2-3; the D is unclear. Germline V gene sequence: CDR1 SGDLS, CDR2 YYNGEE. Trimming cost V 0 bases and J 0 bases, with 5 bases left between them. This CDR3 has 14 amino acids. CDR3 nucleotide sequence: TGTGCCAGCAGCGTAGTTATTAGCACAGATACGCAGTATTTT. This codes for CASSVVISTDTQYF.

This chain joins TRBV28 and TRBJ1-5; no reliable D call. The CDR3 has 14 amino acids. Trimming stripped 3 bases from V and 1 base from J, with 7 bases between. Germline V CDR1 and CDR2: MDHEN, SYDVKM. The CDR3 here is CASSFSQSNQPQHF. CDR3 in DNA: TGTGCCAGCAGTTTTAGTCAAAGCAATCAGCCCCAGCATTTT.